The rows below give T cell receptor beta chains drawn from one sample of a study of T cell responses to AZD1222 COVID-19 vaccine. Clones were read by immunoSEQ multiplex PCR, and TCRdb kept only the in-frame ones, dropping some. The sample yields over 85,000 clones, about 86% seen once. The source material was peripheral blood, sampled on day 0 of AZD1222 vaccination. The receptors originated from an adult in good health. Both conserved end residues are part of each CDR3. Rows may omit the clone size; those that give it use once, few, many or a size class.

J gene,V gene,clone size,CDR3 protein
TRBJ1-1,TRBV12-5,once,CASGLVKEGAPRVNTEAFF
TRBJ1-1,TRBV5-4,-,CASSLEPARGQTEAFF
TRBJ1-6,TRBV4-1,-,CASSPGQVDSPLHF
TRBJ2-1,TRBV6-2/TRBV6-3,-,CASSLAAGEYNEQFF
TRBJ2-7,TRBV5-8,-,CASRRQGYEQYF
TRBJ1-1,TRBV6-2/TRBV6-3,-,CASSYSWQGSTEAFF
TRBJ1-4,TRBV9,-,CASSVAGTANEKLFF
TRBJ2-1,TRBV13,few,CASRLRLAVNEQFF
TRBJ1-1,TRBV28,-,CASSLTDRASTEAFF
TRBJ2-2,TRBV5-1,-,CASSLMRANTGELFF
TRBJ1-1,TRBV19,-,CASSGRASEGPEAFF
TRBJ2-2,TRBV27,-,CASRSGQTNTGELFF
TRBJ1-5,TRBV6-1,once,CASSEPQGHQPQHF